The 7 T cell receptor beta chains below all came from one sample that was sequenced in a study of T cell repertoires in cytomegalovirus infection (dated by TCRdb to about 2019). This specimen's treatment or condition label, interpreted: in vitro stimulation with specific CMV peptide epitopes to enrich CMV-specific T cells. Sequencing took place on an Illumina HiSeq 1500. Starting from the raw public reads, TCRdb applied fastp trimming at Q25, assembled clones with MiXCR and retained in-frame beta chains. Every CDR3 protein is listed once, alongside the most common genes and DNA of its rows. For this sample there are 830,000 or so distinct CDR3 sequences; about 30% appear just once. The ten top clones hold 9.5% to 15% of the sample. No antigens are known for them. The sample in question was cultured CD8+ T cells from PBMCs, obtained from culture after CMV antigen stimulation. Receptors were obtained from a human donor in good health (CMV status not recorded). Some clones in this sample may be carry-over from other donors' samples.

This clonotype has more than one count but fewer than ten. The chain employs TRBV4-1 and TRBJ2-1; 12 nucleotides match TRBD2. The CDR3 covers 17 residues. With V trimmed by 4 bases and J by 4 bases, 8 bases remained unmatched. Per germline, CDR1 MGHRA and CDR2 YSYEKL. CDR3 amino acids: CASSLGPGLAGYNEQFF. The CDR3 DNA sequence: TGCGCCAGCAGCCTGGGGCCGGGACTAGCGGGTTACAATGAGCAGTTCTTC.

The V gene is TRBV19, the J gene TRBJ2-1, with D hard to call. Germline V gene lookup returns CDR1 LNHDA and CDR2 SQIVND (reference sequence). V lost 5 bases to trimming and J lost 9 bases, with 14 bases between them. This CDR3 has 13 residues. CDR3 sequence: CASSLFDGTEQFF. In DNA form, the CDR3 reads TGTGCCAGTAGTTTATTCGACGGTACTGAGCAGTTCTTC. The complete variable domain, with remaining parts taken from reference TRBV19 and TRBJ2-1, reads DGGITQSPKYLFRKEGQNVTLSCEQNLNHDAMYWYRQDPGQGLRLIYYSQIVNDFQKGDIAEGYSVSREKKESFPLTVTSAQKNPTAFYLCASSLFDGTEQFFGPGTRLTVL.

In this sample, this clonotype turned up a few times. J is TRBJ2-5 and V is TRBV4-1; the match to TRBD2 covers 8 bases. The J segment lost 1 base and the V segment lost 1 base, leaving 8 bases of the junction unmatched. Looked up from germline, CDR1 is MGHRA and CDR2 is YSYEKL. This CDR3 is 17 amino acids long. The CDR3 bases are TGCGCCAGCAGCCAAGGAGAGGGAGCGGGGGTCCAAGAGACCCAGTACTTC. Its protein product is CASSQGEGAGVQETQYF.

The rearrangement joins TRBV2 to TRBJ2-3, with 7 bases aligning to TRBD1. The CDR3 runs to 13 residues. Trimming cost V 7 bases and J 6 bases; bases outside gene matches: 7. Germline V lookup: CDR1 SNHLY, CDR2 FYNNEI. CDR3 protein: CASNDRDEDTQYF. CDR3 coding DNA: TGTGCCAGCAACGACAGGGACGAGGATACGCAGTATTTT.

This chain uses TRBV19 with TRBJ2-1; no firm D call. This CDR3 contains 12 residues. Trimming pared 3 bases from V and 10 bases from J, leaving 10 bases between. The germline gives CDR1 LNHDA, CDR2 SQIVND (reference sequence). CDR3 protein: CASSIGSLEQFF. The CDR3 region has the DNA TGTGCCAGTAGTATTGGTTCATTAGAGCAGTTCTTC.

This clonotype was recorded a few times. V is TRBV7-6 and J is TRBJ2-5; 11 bases are shared with TRBD2. The CDR3 is 16 residues long. V lost 4 bases and J lost 1; bases outside the gene matches: 5. The germline V gene has CDR1 SGHVS and CDR2 FNYEAQ. In DNA form, the CDR3 reads TGTGCCAGCAGCTCCCAGACTAGCGGGGTCCAAGAGACCCAGTACTTC. Its protein product is CASSSQTSGVQETQYF. The full variable domain, rest sourced from reference TRBV7-6 and TRBJ2-5, is GAGVSQSPRYKVTKRGQDVALRCDPISGHVSLYWYRQALGQGPEFLTYFNYEAQQDKSGLPNDRFSAERPEGSISTLTIQRTEQRDSAMYRCASSSQTSGVQETQYFGPGTRLLVL.

The genes are TRBV7-2 and TRBJ1-2, with D tentatively TRBD1 (5 bases). Germline assignment: CDR1 SGHTA and CDR2 FQGNSA. The V end was cut by 0 bases, the J end by 5 bases, with 13 bases between. The CDR3 extends over 15 amino acids. The DNA for the CDR3 is TGTGCCAGCAGCTTAGCGGGGGGGGGGAGTTATGGCTACACCTTC. Translation gives CASSLAGGGSYGYTF.